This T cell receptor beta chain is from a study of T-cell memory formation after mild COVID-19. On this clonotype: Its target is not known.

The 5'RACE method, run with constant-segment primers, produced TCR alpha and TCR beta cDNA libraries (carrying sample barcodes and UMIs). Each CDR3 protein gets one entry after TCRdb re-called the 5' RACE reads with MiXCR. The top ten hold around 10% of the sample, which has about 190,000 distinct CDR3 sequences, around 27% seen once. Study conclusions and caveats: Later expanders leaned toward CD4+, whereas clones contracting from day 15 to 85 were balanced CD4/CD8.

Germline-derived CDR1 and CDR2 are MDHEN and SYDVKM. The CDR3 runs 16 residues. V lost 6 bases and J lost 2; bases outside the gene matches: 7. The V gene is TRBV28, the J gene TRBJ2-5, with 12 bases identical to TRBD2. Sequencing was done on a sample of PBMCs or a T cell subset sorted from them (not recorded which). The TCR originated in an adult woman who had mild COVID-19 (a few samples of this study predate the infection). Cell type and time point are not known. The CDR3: CASSFGLAGNQETQYF. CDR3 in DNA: TGTGCCAGCAGCTTTGGACTAGCGGGAAATCAAGAGACCCAGTACTTC.